This T cell receptor beta chain appears in the sequencing data of a study of blood T cell repertoires in COVID-19. Sequencing was performed with immunoSEQ multiplex PCR; in TCRdb, only in-frame clones are kept and a portion is missing. Of 200,000 to 250,000 clones in the sample, 70% to 85% were seen once. CDR1 and CDR2 (germline): KGHSH, LQKENI. Trimming pared 0 bases from V and 0 bases from J, leaving 6 bases between. CDR3 size: 14 residues. Donors were grouped by their self-reported clinical history. Cohort 3 recovery required two negative PCRs, clearance, or symptom resolution. V gene TRBV18 combines with J gene TRBJ2-7; D may be TRBD2 (6 bases). Sequencing used PBMCs or T cells enriched from blood (not recorded which). The receptor's source is an older woman who had recovered from COVID-19. The CDR3 protein is CASSPPGSSYEQYF. The CDR3 DNA sequence: TGTGCCAGCTCACCACCCGGGAGCTCCTACGAGCAGTACTTC.